This T cell receptor beta chain is drawn from a study of cytomegalovirus exposure and HLA in healthy donors. The CDR3 is 12 residues long. The germline gives CDR1 MNHNY, CDR2 SVGAGI (reference sequence). The germline V and J ends were trimmed by 5 bases and 10 bases, with 12 bases remaining between them. The PCR made use of 60 Vbeta and 13 Jbeta primers. Clones were read by immunoSEQ multiplex PCR, and TCRdb kept only the in-frame ones, dropping some. The table has around 130,000 clones, over 60% seen once; the top ten hold roughly 8.6%. Sample: PBMCs. The chain employs TRBV6-6 and TRBJ2-1, with D tentatively TRBD1 (5 bases). The sequence derives from a woman aged 40 to 50 in good health and CMV-seropositive. This CDR3 reads CASSLQVGEQFF. The DNA for the CDR3 is TGTGCCAGCAGTCTACAGGTGGGCGAGCAGTTCTTC.